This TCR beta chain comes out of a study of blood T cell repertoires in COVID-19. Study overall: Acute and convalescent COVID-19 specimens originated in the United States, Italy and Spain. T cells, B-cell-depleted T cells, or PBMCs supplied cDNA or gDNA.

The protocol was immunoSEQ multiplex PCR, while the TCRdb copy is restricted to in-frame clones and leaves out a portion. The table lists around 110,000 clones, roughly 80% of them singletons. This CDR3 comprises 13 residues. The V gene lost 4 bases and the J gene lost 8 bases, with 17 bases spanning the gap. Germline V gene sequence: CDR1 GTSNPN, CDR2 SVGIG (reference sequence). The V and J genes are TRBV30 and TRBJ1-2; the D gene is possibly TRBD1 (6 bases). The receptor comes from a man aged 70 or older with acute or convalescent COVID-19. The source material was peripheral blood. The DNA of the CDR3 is TGTGCCTGGACCCCCGGGGGGGCAGGAGGCTACACCTTC. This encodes CAWTPGGAGGYTF.